The clone carrying this TCR beta chain was observed at least ten times. Indicated time point: pre-sensitization, week 0. As to treatment: therapeutic diphenylcyclopropenone sensitization with weekly scalp DPC. The source of the sample is a study of human T cells and chemical hapten exposure. Whole-study context: The patient population, which was mostly female, had alopecia areata, totalis or universalis.

TCRdb processed the RACE reads anew with MiXCR; each CDR3 protein has one entry. The table shows roughly 51,000 distinct CDR3 sequences, with more than 8% occurring only once. Material: whole blood, obtained in connection with sensitization to the hapten diphenylcyclopropenone (DPC). This clonotype originated in a man aged 35-49 years with alopecia areata. Some clones in this sample may be carry-over from other donors' samples.

Written as DNA, the CDR3 is TGTGCCAGCAGCTCTCCTAGGCGACAAGAGACCCAGTACTTC. Its translation is CASSSPRRQETQYF. The V call is TRBV28, the J call TRBJ2-5; D is unresolved. Germline CDR1 is MDHEN and CDR2 is SYDVKM. This CDR3 is built from 14 residues. V lost 6 bases to trimming and J lost 2 bases, with 13 bases between them.